This entry is about one T cell receptor (beta chain). The antigen remains unidentified. CDR1 and CDR2 (germline): SQVTM, ANQGSEA. The CDR3 runs to 12 residues. Combining a sample-barcoded 5' primer with a J-beta primer mix, a second PCR ran for about 7 to 11 cycles. Every cDNA molecule carried a tag from a template-switch adaptor bearing 12 random nucleotides. TCRdb ran MiXCR on the 5' RACE reads and lists one entry per CDR3 protein. The data hold approximately 800,000 distinct CDR3 sequences, with 36% observed a single time. The data are from a study of blood T cells in healthy people across ages. Whole-study results and caveats: There were more naive CD4+ cells and higher diversity in long-lived donors than in aged donors. While age rose, TCR beta diversity per million T cells dropped in a roughly linear way.

The TCR comes from a man aged 18 to 29 in good health. The V and J genes are TRBV29-1 and TRBJ2-1, with D possibly matching TRBD1 (6 bases). Sequenced input: blood. The CDR3 DNA is TGCAGTGTCGGGACACGGCCCAATGAGCAGTTCTTC. Translation: CSVGTRPNEQFF.